This entry lists 7 T cell receptor beta chains sequenced from one sample in a study of blood T cell repertoires in COVID-19. Libraries were prepared by immunoSEQ multiplex PCR; TCRdb keeps only in-frame clonotypes and omits some of them. The profile shows fewer than 300,000 clones, around nine tenths of them singletons. The sample taken for sequencing was PBMCs or T cells enriched from blood (not recorded which). The source is a woman under 40 who had recovered from COVID-19.

V gene TRBV24-1 combines with J gene TRBJ2-1; TRBD2 aligns across 9 bases. CDR1 is KGHDR, CDR2 SFDVKD, per germline. The CDR3 length is 15 residues. Trimming cost V 3 bases and J 6 bases; bases outside gene matches: 5. The CDR3 loop is CATSDGLAGTNEQFF. CDR3 coding DNA: TGTGCCACCAGTGATGGTCTAGCGGGAACCAATGAGCAGTTCTTC.

The genes are TRBV18 and TRBJ1-1; 12 bases fit TRBD1. The V and J ends lost 4 bases and 6 bases, in that order; junction bases with no gene match: 9. CDR1 and CDR2 (germline): KGHSH, LQKENI. CDR3 length: 16 amino acids. The chain's CDR3 is CASSRDQGQGAAEAFF. The CDR3 DNA sequence: TGTGCCAGCTCACGCGACCAGGGACAGGGGGCGGCTGAAGCTTTCTTT.

J is TRBJ1-5 and V is TRBV7-2; D uncertain. The V end was cut by 0 bases, the J end by 5 bases, with 14 bases between. CDR3 length equals 16 residues. Germline CDR1 reads SGHTA; CDR2 reads FQGNSA. DNA of the CDR3: TGTGCCAGCAGCTTAGCCTTTGGAGGCAGTTATCAGCCCCAGCATTTT. Its protein product is CASSLAFGGSYQPQHF.

CDR3 region: CASSLGGRGTYNEQFF. In nucleotides, the CDR3 is TGTGCCAGCAGCTTGGGGGGCAGGGGAACCTACAATGAGCAGTTCTTC. The rearrangement joins TRBV5-5 to TRBJ2-1, with D possibly being TRBD1 (6 bases). Trimming removed 0 bases from V and 2 bases from J, with 12 bases in between. CDR1 SGHKS and CDR2 YYEKEE come from the germline V gene (reference sequence). This CDR3 region has 16 residues.

This clone was observed a single time. V is TRBV9 and J is TRBJ1-1; D is ambiguous. Germline CDR1 SGDLS, CDR2 YYNGEE. V was trimmed by 4 bases and J by 4 bases, leaving 14 bases between them. The CDR3 extends over 14 amino acids. CDR3 loop: CASSPQRFGTEAFF. As DNA, the CDR3 is TGTGCCAGCAGCCCACAGAGATTCGGCACTGAAGCTTTCTTT.

The J gene is TRBJ2-5, the V gene TRBV11-2; the match to TRBD2 covers 7 bases. Unmatched junction bases numbered 17, after V lost 2 bases and J lost 8 bases. Germline CDR1 SGHAT, CDR2 FQNNGV. CDR3 size: 17 residues. In DNA form, the CDR3 reads TGTGCCAGCAGCTTACGTTTTGGTCTAGCGGAGGTAAGAACCCAGTACTTC. It specifies CASSLRFGLAEVRTQYF.

This chain connects TRBV5-1 to TRBJ1-1; 9 nucleotides align to TRBD1. Per the germline V gene, CDR1 is SGHRS and CDR2 is YFSETQ. V shed 3 bases and J 1 base; nucleotides not matched to a gene: 16. The CDR3 has 19 residues. CDR3 in amino acids: CASSSDRGARAWGNTEAFF. The CDR3 coding sequence is TGCGCCAGCAGCTCGGACAGGGGTGCCCGCGCGTGGGGGAACACTGAAGCTTTCTTT.